This T cell receptor (beta chain) is drawn from a study of beta chain features in type 1 diabetes. All of the isolated RNA was reverse transcribed, so expressed TCRB transcripts were sequenced. Data came from immunoSEQ multiplex PCR; TCRdb stores just in-frame clones and leaves some out. The table lists more than 8,500 clones, around 82% of them singletons. The CDR3 extends over 14 amino acids. Germline CDR1 SGHRS, CDR2 YFSETQ. The germline V and J ends were trimmed by 3 bases and 2 bases, with 9 bases remaining between them. This chain uses TRBV5-1 with TRBJ2-1; perhaps TRBD2 as D (5 bases). This receptor was obtained from a young woman in good health. The sequenced sample was Tregs from blood. Written as DNA, the CDR3 is TGCGCCAGCAGCTCCGGACTTGCCTACAATGAGCAGTTCTTC. Its protein is CASSSGLAYNEQFF.